This T cell receptor beta chain was documented in a study of response to subunit inactivated influenza vaccine. This CDR3 is built from 15 residues. Trimming removed 0 bases at V and 5 bases at J, with 12 bases between. Per the germline V gene, CDR1 is SGDLS and CDR2 is YYNGEE. To note about this clonotype: Antigen specificity is unknown.

The study, taken as a whole, reports: The authors proposed limited new T cell recruitment per seasonal influenza vaccination.

Via MiXCR, TCRdb re-called the RT-PCR reads, giving one row per CDR3 protein. The table has about 830,000 distinct CDR3 sequences, around 18% seen once; the top ten hold roughly 10%. The TCR was taken from a man aged 50 to 60 who received an inactivated influenza vaccine. The sample consisted of PBMCs from blood, taken about 5 days after vaccination. This chain joins TRBV9 and TRBJ1-5; D unclear. As DNA, the CDR3 is TGTGCCAGCAGCGTAGGGGTAGGTGGCTATCAGCCCCAGCATTTT. Its protein is CASSVGVGGYQPQHF.